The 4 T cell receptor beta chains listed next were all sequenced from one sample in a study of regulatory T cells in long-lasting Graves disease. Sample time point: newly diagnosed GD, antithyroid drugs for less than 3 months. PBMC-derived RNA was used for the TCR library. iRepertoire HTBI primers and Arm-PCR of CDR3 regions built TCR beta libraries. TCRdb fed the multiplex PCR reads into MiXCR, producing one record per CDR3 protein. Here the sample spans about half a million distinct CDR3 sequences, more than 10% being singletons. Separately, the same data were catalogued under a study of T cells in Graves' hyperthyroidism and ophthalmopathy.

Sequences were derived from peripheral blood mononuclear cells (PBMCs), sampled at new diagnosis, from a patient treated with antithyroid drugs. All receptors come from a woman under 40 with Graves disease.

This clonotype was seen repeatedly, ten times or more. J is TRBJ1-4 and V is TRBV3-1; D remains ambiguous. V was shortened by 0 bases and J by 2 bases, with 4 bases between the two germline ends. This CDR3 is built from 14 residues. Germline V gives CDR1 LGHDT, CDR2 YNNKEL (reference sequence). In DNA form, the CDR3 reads TGTGCCAGCAGCCAAGACTTTACTAATGAAAAACTGTTTTTT. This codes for CASSQDFTNEKLFF.

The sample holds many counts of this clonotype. CDR3 sequence reads: CASSFAGGLYNEQFF. CDR3 DNA sequence: TGTGCCAGCAGTTTTGCGGGAGGGCTTTACAATGAGCAGTTCTTC. V is TRBV27 and J is TRBJ2-1; 9 bases map to TRBD2. Germline-derived CDR1 and CDR2 are MNHEY and SMNVEV (reference sequence). The length of the CDR3 is 15 residues. The J segment lost 4 bases and the V segment lost 3 bases, leaving 4 bases of the junction unmatched.

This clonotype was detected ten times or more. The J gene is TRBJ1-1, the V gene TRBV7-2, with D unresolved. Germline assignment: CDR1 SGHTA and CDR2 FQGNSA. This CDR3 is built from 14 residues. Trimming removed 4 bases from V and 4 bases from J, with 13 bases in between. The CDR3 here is CASSSPTGSTEAFF. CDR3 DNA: TGTGCCAGCAGCTCCCCCACCGGGAGCACTGAAGCTTTCTTT. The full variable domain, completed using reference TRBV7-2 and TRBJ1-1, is GAGVSQSPSNKVTEKGKDVELRCDPISGHTALYWYRQSLGQGLEFLIYFQGNSAPDKSGLPSDRFSAERTGGSVSTLTIQRTQQEDSAVYLCASSSPTGSTEAFFGQGTRLTVV.

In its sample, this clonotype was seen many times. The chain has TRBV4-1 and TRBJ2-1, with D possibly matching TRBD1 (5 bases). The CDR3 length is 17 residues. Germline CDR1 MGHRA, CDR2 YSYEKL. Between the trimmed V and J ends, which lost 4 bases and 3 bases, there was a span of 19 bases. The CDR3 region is CASSRKQDNIIYNEQFF. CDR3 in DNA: TGCGCCAGCAGCCGAAAACAGGATAATATCATCTACAATGAGCAGTTCTTC.